The T cell receptor (beta chain) described here comes from a study of T-cell memory formation after mild COVID-19. Study-wide context: Clustering of TCRs was largely donor specific. Study-wide findings and caveats: Clones that shrank (day 15 to 85) were balanced CD4/CD8, whereas later expanders leaned CD4+.

This clonotype was picked up many times. Its antigen is currently unknown. TCRdb re-derived calls from the 5' RACE reads in MiXCR, one entry per CDR3 protein. In the table there are about 30,000 distinct CDR3 sequences, 12% of which are singletons. From germline, CDR1 is SGHRS and CDR2 YFSETQ. This CDR3 comprises 15 residues. V lost 0 bases and J lost 0, with 9 bases in between. The receptor's source is an adult woman who had mild COVID-19 (a few samples of this study predate the infection). Cell type and time point are not known. The rearrangement uses TRBV5-1 and TRBJ1-1, with D uncertain. The specimen sequenced was PBMCs or a T cell subset sorted from them (not recorded which). CDR3 DNA sequence: TGCGCCAGCAGCTTGGGTACGACGGTGAACACTGAAGCTTTCTTT. It codes for CASSLGTTVNTEAFF.